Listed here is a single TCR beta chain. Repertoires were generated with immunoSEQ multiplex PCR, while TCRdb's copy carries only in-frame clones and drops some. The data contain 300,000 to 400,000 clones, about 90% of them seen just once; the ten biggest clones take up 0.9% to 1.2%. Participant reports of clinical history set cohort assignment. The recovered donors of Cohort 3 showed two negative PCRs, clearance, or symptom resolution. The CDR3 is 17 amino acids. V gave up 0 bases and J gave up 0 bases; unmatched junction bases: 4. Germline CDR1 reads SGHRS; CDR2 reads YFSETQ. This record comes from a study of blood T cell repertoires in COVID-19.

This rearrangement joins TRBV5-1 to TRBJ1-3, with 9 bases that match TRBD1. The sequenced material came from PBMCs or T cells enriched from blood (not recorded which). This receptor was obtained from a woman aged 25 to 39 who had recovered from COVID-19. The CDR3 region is CASSLAGTGNSGNTIYF. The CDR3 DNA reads TGCGCCAGCAGCTTGGCCGGGACAGGGAACTCTGGAAACACCATATATTTT.